A selection of T cell receptor beta chains follows, all from one sample in a study of PD-1 blockade in classical Hodgkin lymphoma. Some clones are missing from TCRdb's copy, which holds only in-frame ones; the method was immunoSEQ multiplex PCR. The sample holds about 97,000 clones, around four fifths seen once. Sequencing used peripheral blood mononuclear cells (PBMCs), obtained at baseline. The receptors were sampled from a human donor with classical Hodgkin lymphoma. Both conserved end residues are part of each CDR3. Each record gives: clone size, V gene, J gene, D gene, CDR3 protein, CDR3 DNA. A D gene is named only where the DNA matches it firmly. Only part of the rows carry a size: once, few, many, or a class if the clone is expanded.

clone_size: few; v_call: TRBV5-1; j_call: TRBJ2-5; d_call: TRBD2; cdr3_aa: CASTGLAGPQETQYF; cdr3_nt: TGCGCCAGCACGGGACTAGCGGGACCCCAAGAGACCCAGTACTTC
clone_size: .; v_call: TRBV6-1; j_call: TRBJ2-1; d_call: .; cdr3_aa: CASSEALGTFPLHEQFF; cdr3_nt: TGTGCCAGCAGTGAAGCACTAGGGACCTTCCCCTTACATGAGCAGTTCTTC
clone_size: once; v_call: TRBV10-3; j_call: TRBJ2-5; d_call: .; cdr3_aa: CAISSMPQETQYF; cdr3_nt: TGTGCCATCAGTTCTATGCCTCAAGAGACCCAGTACTTC
clone_size: .; v_call: TRBV5-6; j_call: TRBJ2-2; d_call: .; cdr3_aa: CASSLRDLGRDTGELFF; cdr3_nt: TGTGCCAGCAGCCTCCGGGACCTCGGAAGGGACACCGGGGAGCTGTTTTTT
clone_size: .; v_call: TRBV2; j_call: TRBJ1-1; d_call: .; cdr3_aa: CASNPLGLMNTEAFF; cdr3_nt: TGTGCCAGCAACCCACTAGGTCTCATGAACACTGAAGCTTTCTTT
clone_size: .; v_call: TRBV29-1; j_call: TRBJ2-7; d_call: TRBD2; cdr3_aa: CSVALSREGQGKVGEQYF; cdr3_nt: TGCAGCGTTGCTCTCTCGCGGGAGGGCCAGGGGAAGGTGGGCGAGCAGTACTTC
clone_size: .; v_call: TRBV23-1; j_call: TRBJ1-2; d_call: .; cdr3_aa: CASSQKDGNYGYTF; cdr3_nt: TGCGCCAGCAGTCAAAAGGACGGAAACTATGGCTACACCTTC
clone_size: few; v_call: TRBV19; j_call: TRBJ2-7; d_call: .; cdr3_aa: CASSIGTHYEQYF; cdr3_nt: TGTGCCAGTAGTATAGGTACTCACTACGAGCAGTACTTC
clone_size: .; v_call: TRBV7-3; j_call: TRBJ2-2; d_call: .; cdr3_aa: CASSLLGTTGELFF; cdr3_nt: TGTGCCAGCAGCTTACTGGGAACCACCGGGGAGCTGTTTTTT
clone_size: .; v_call: TRBV2; j_call: TRBJ2-5; d_call: .; cdr3_aa: CASSNSELETQYF; cdr3_nt: TGTGCCAGCAGTAACTCGGAGCTAGAGACCCAGTACTTC
clone_size: few; v_call: TRBV28; j_call: TRBJ2-2; d_call: TRBD2; cdr3_aa: CASRPLAPGELFF; cdr3_nt: TGTGCCAGCAGACCACTAGCGCCCGGGGAGCTGTTTTTT
clone_size: .; v_call: TRBV14; j_call: TRBJ2-5; d_call: .; cdr3_aa: CASSPLGQETQYF; cdr3_nt: TGTGCCAGCAGCCCCCTAGGACAAGAGACCCAGTACTTC
clone_size: .; v_call: TRBV7-7; j_call: TRBJ1-1; d_call: .; cdr3_aa: CASSFERGTEAFF; cdr3_nt: TGTGCCAGCAGCTTCGAGCGGGGGACTGAAGCTTTCTTT
clone_size: .; v_call: TRBV4-1; j_call: TRBJ2-7; d_call: TRBD2; cdr3_aa: CASSRSGGSNTGEQYF; cdr3_nt: TGCGCCAGCAGCCGGTCGGGGGGGTCCAACACCGGCGAGCAGTACTTC
clone_size: many; v_call: TRBV6-5; j_call: TRBJ1-2; d_call: .; cdr3_aa: CASKSGNYGYTF; cdr3_nt: TGTGCCAGCAAATCAGGCAACTATGGCTACACCTTC
clone_size: .; v_call: TRBV7-9; j_call: TRBJ2-7; d_call: .; cdr3_aa: CASSLAKTYEQYF; cdr3_nt: TGTGCCAGCAGCTTAGCGAAAACCTACGAGCAGTACTTC
clone_size: few; v_call: TRBV7-7; j_call: TRBJ2-2; d_call: .; cdr3_aa: CASSQFRDTGELFF; cdr3_nt: TGTGCCAGCAGCCAATTCCGGGACACCGGGGAGCTGTTTTTT
clone_size: .; v_call: TRBV5-8; j_call: TRBJ2-3; d_call: .; cdr3_aa: CASSLGDLPREDTQYF; cdr3_nt: TGTGCCAGCAGCTTGGGTGACCTCCCCCGGGAAGATACGCAGTATTTT
clone_size: .; v_call: TRBV18; j_call: TRBJ2-3; d_call: TRBD2; cdr3_aa: CASSPLAGAQDTQYF; cdr3_nt: TGTGCCAGCTCACCACTAGCGGGAGCCCAAGATACGCAGTATTTT
clone_size: .; v_call: TRBV28; j_call: TRBJ1-4; d_call: .; cdr3_aa: CASSRKGVVVEKLFF; cdr3_nt: TGTGCCAGCAGCCGGAAGGGGGTGGTTGTTGAAAAACTGTTTTTT
clone_size: .; v_call: TRBV6-1; j_call: TRBJ2-3; d_call: .; cdr3_aa: CASSEEAGVKNTQYF; cdr3_nt: TGTGCCAGCAGTGAAGAAGCCGGGGTCAAGAATACGCAGTATTTT
clone_size: .; v_call: TRBV6-1; j_call: TRBJ1-4; d_call: .; cdr3_aa: CASSEAGEEKLFF; cdr3_nt: TGTGCCAGCAGTGAAGCGGGTGAGGAAAAACTGTTTTTT